The rows below give T cell receptor beta chains drawn from one sample of a study of blood T cell repertoires in COVID-19. Assay used: immunoSEQ multiplex PCR; TCRdb lists only in-frame clones, some missing. The sample lists about 120,000 clones; more than 75% were seen once. Source material: peripheral blood. These receptors were taken from a middle-aged man with acute or convalescent COVID-19. The CDR3 runs from the conserved cysteine through the conserved F or W. The order of the fields is V gene, J gene, D gene, CDR3 length, clone size, CDR3 DNA, CDR3 protein. A D gene is named only where the DNA matches it firmly. Expanded clones are given a class, and other clones once, few, many or no size at all.

TRBV6-6	TRBJ1-3	TRBD1	15	-	TGTGCCAGCAGTTATAGACAGGGGAGGGGAAACACCATATATTTT	CASSYRQGRGNTIYF
TRBV28	TRBJ1-4	-	17	-	TGTGCCAGCAGCCTCCGGCCATTGGGGAGACTAAATGAAAAACTGTTTTTT	CASSLRPLGRLNEKLFF
TRBV28	TRBJ2-1	-	15	once	TGTGCCAGCAGAACGACGGGACTCCTTTCCGATGAGCAGTTCTTC	CASRTTGLLSDEQFF
TRBV19	TRBJ2-1	-	18	-	TGTGCCAGTAGTCAGGACCAAATTCAGGGGTTCTCATACAATGAGCAGTTCTTC	CASSQDQIQGFSYNEQFF
TRBV7-8	TRBJ1-6	-	18	-	TGTGCCAGCAGCTACGGGGGGAGGGATAGCTCCTATAATTCACCCCTCCACTTT	CASSYGGRDSSYNSPLHF
TRBV6-6	TRBJ2-3	-	16	few	TGTGCCAGCAGCCCACGGGGTTTGCCCAACACAGATACGCAGTATTTT	CASSPRGLPNTDTQYF
TRBV3-1/TRBV3-2	TRBJ1-1	TRBD1	14	-	TGTGCCAGCAGCCGAAAACAGGGGGCGACTGAAGCTTTCTTT	CASSRKQGATEAFF
TRBV6-5	TRBJ2-5	TRBD1	14	-	TGTGCCAGCAACCGGGACAGGAGACTGGAGACCCAGTACTTC	CASNRDRRLETQYF
TRBV7-9	TRBJ1-5	-	16	-	TGTGCCAGCAGCTACGGGGGGGCAGGATCCAATCAGCCCCAGCATTTT	CASSYGGAGSNQPQHF
TRBV19	TRBJ1-6	-	14	-	TGTGCCAGTAGTATAGATCAGGGGCGATCACCCCTCCACTTT	CASSIDQGRSPLHF
TRBV29-1	TRBJ2-7	-	13	-	TGCAGCGCAAGTTCAGGTAAATCCTACGAGCAGTACTTC	CSASSGKSYEQYF
TRBV11-2	TRBJ1-1	-	13	-	TGTGCCAGTAGGAGTGCGGGGGGCACTGAAGCTTTCTTT	CASRSAGGTEAFF
TRBV6-5	TRBJ2-1	TRBD1	15	-	TGTGCCAGCATTCCGGGACAGGGTCCCTACAATGAGCAGTTCTTC	CASIPGQGPYNEQFF
TRBV18	TRBJ1-1	-	16	-	TGTGCCAGCTCACCGGGCATGGGTAGGTTGAACACTGAAGCTTTCTTT	CASSPGMGRLNTEAFF
TRBV28	TRBJ1-3	-	17	-	TGTGCCAGCAGTTTAAATGCTGGTGCAGGGGCGGGAAACACCATATATTTT	CASSLNAGAGAGNTIYF
TRBV9	TRBJ2-7	TRBD1	14	-	TGTGCCAGCAGCGCTGGGGACAGGGTCTACGAGCAGTACTTC	CASSAGDRVYEQYF
TRBV6-5	TRBJ2-1	-	14	-	TGTGCCAGCAGTTTCGAGGACAGCGACAATGAGCAGTTCTTC	CASSFEDSDNEQFF
TRBV2	TRBJ2-5	-	15	-	TGTGCCAGCAGTGGACAAGGACTGGGGAAAGAGACCCAGTACTTC	CASSGQGLGKETQYF
TRBV13	TRBJ2-7	-	12	once	TGTGCCAGCAGCTTAGGACTCCGTGAGCAGTACTTC	CASSLGLREQYF
TRBV19	TRBJ1-6	-	13	-	TGTGCCAGTAGTATCGGAGCTACATCACCCCTCCACTTT	CASSIGATSPLHF
TRBV5-4	TRBJ2-7	-	13	-	TGTGCCAGCAGCTTTACAGGGTCCGACGAGCAGTACTTC	CASSFTGSDEQYF
TRBV2	TRBJ2-7	-	13	-	TGTGCCAGCAGAAAGGCAGGGACCTACGAGCAGTACTTC	CASRKAGTYEQYF
TRBV27	TRBJ1-4	TRBD1	15	-	TGTGCCAGCAGTCCGCCCCCAGGGGGCCCCGAAAAACTGTTTTTT	CASSPPPGGPEKLFF
TRBV5-1	TRBJ2-7	-	14	-	TGCGCCAGCAGCTTTGGGCGTTCCCGAGAAGAGCAGTACTTC	CASSFGRSREEQYF
TRBV18	TRBJ1-3	TRBD1	17	-	TGTGCCAGCTCACCGCGGGAGGGGGCGCCGGGCGGAAACACCATATATTTT	CASSPREGAPGGNTIYF
TRBV18	TRBJ2-2	-	12	-	TGTGCCAGCTCTGCCGGGACCGGGGAGCTGTTTTTT	CASSAGTGELFF
TRBV23-1	TRBJ2-2	TRBD1	19	-	TGCGCCAGCAGTCATCGGGACAGGGGGCTTCGGAGTTGGAACGGGGAGCTGTTTTTT	CASSHRDRGLRSWNGELFF
TRBV7-2	TRBJ1-4	TRBD1	18	-	TGTGCCAGCAGCGATTATTTCGGGACAGGGTTGGCTAATGAAAAACTGTTTTTT	CASSDYFGTGLANEKLFF
TRBV5-6	TRBJ1-5	TRBD1	15	-	TGTGCCAGCAGCACCAGACAGGGCTTCAATCAGCCCCAGCATTTT	CASSTRQGFNQPQHF
TRBV6-5	TRBJ1-4	-	15	-	TGTGCCAGCCGGAGGGCAGCCGCAACTAATGAAAAACTGTTTTTT	CASRRAAATNEKLFF